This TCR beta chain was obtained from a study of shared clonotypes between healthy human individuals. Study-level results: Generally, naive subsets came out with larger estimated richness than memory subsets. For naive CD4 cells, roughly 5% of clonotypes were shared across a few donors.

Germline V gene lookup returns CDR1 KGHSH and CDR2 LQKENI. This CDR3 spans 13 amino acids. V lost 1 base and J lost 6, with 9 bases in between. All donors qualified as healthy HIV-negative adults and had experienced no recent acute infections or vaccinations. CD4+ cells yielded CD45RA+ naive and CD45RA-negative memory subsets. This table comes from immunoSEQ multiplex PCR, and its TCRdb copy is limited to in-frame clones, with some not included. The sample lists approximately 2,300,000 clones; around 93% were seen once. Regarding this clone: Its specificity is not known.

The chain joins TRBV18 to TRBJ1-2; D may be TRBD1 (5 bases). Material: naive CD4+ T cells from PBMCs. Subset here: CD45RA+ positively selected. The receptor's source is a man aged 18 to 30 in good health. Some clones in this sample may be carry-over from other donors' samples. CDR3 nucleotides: TGTGCCAGCTCACCACGAGGAGGGGATGGCTACACCTTC. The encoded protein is CASSPRGGDGYTF.